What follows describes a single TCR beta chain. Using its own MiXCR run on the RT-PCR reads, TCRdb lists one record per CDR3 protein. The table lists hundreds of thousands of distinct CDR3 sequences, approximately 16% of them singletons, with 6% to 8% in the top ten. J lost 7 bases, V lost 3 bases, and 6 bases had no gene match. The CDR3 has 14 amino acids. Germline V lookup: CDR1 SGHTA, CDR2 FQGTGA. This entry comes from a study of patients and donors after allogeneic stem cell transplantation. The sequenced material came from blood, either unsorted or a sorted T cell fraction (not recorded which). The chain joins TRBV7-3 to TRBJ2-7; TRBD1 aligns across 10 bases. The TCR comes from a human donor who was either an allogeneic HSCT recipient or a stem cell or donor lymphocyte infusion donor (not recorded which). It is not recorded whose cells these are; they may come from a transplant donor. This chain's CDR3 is CASSLTGGAGEQYF. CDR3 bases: TGTGCCAGCAGCTTGACAGGGGGCGCGGGGGAGCAGTACTTC.